This T cell receptor beta chain was sequenced in a study of somatic mutations in cytotoxic T cells in rheumatoid arthritis. Study context: Flow cytometric sorting isolated some V beta antibody-stained T-cell populations at nearly 100% purity, and among them were V beta1+ cells that underwent TCRB sequencing.

The germline V gene has CDR1 SEHNR and CDR2 FQNEAQ (reference sequence). The ends were cut back, 5 bases at V and 9 bases at J, with 23 bases in the middle. The CDR3 is made up of 16 amino acids. Clones were sequenced by immunoSEQ multiplex PCR, and TCRdb holds only the in-frame ones, with some missing. The sample has 20,000 or so clones, almost 85% seen once. As concerns this clone: No antigen is known for it.

Overall study findings and caveats: TRBV07 showed slight underrepresentation in rheumatoid arthritis patients, unadjusted for multiple comparisons. CD8+ clonality rose with age in rheumatoid arthritis patients, unlike in healthy controls.

Magnetic beads with positive selection isolated CD4+ and CD8+ fractions, whose purity was verified by flow cytometry. This sequence joins TRBV7-9 and TRBJ2-1; D is perhaps TRBD1 (6 bases). The TCR was taken from a woman in her fifties or sixties in good health. The sample was CD8+ T cells sorted from blood. The CDR3 coding sequence is TGTGCCAGCAGCAGCCCGACAGGTCCCAGGGAAGGTGAGCAGTTCTTC. Protein product: CASSSPTGPREGEQFF.